This T cell receptor (beta chain) is from a study of beta chain features in type 1 diabetes. Study-wide points: Moderate yet significant TCRB CDR3 shortening was seen in Type 1 diabetes patients in all four CD4+ subsets.

Sequenced material consisted of expressed TCRB transcripts (all of the isolated RNA was reverse transcribed). Produced via immunoSEQ multiplex PCR; TCRdb's table is partial and in-frame only. The sample lists around 120,000 clones, around 15% seen once, with 2.6% in the top ten. This clone was picked up a small number of times. What it binds is unknown. The V gene's germline CDR1 is KGHSH and CDR2 LQKENI. There are 16 residues in the CDR3. The V gene lost 5 bases and the J gene lost 7 bases, with 18 bases spanning the gap. The clonotype originates from a man in his late teens or twenties with type 1 diabetes. Sequencing used central memory CD4+ T cells from blood. The rearrangement uses TRBV18 and TRBJ1-6; D is unclear. The CDR3 coding sequence is TGTGCCAGCTCAGCACAGTCAAATGGTGGGAATTCACCCCTCCACTTT. Its protein product is CASSAQSNGGNSPLHF.